The clone carrying this TCR beta chain occurred a few times. The antigen remains unidentified. The source of the sample is a study of CD8 T cells in ankylosing spondylitis. As the method for making TCR beta libraries, quantitative 5'-RACE with molecular barcodes was used. TCRdb re-analysed the 5' RACE reads in MiXCR, keeping a single row per CDR3 protein. The sample records 200,000 to 250,000 distinct CDR3 sequences, approximately 20% being singletons. General study points: Reports of some motif variants in reactive arthritis synovial fluid and blood predate this one. For ankylosing spondylitis blood, a TCR beta motif of 7 to 9 highly homologous variants appeared characteristic. Disease-linked clones bore a CD8+ phenotype and were relatively rare in peripheral blood.

Germline values: CDR1 MNHEY, CDR2 SMNVEV (reference sequence). The CDR3 loop spans 14 amino acids. V was shortened by 8 bases and J by 2 bases, with 12 bases between the two germline ends. Sequenced material: blood, either unsorted or a sorted T cell fraction (not recorded which). The TCR was taken from a male donor with ankylosing spondylitis. The V and J genes are TRBV27 and TRBJ1-4, with a possible D match to TRBD1 (6 bases). This chain's CDR3 is CASRQGFTNEKLFF. As DNA, the CDR3 is TGTGCCAGCCGTCAGGGGTTCACTAATGAAAAACTGTTTTTT.